These T cell receptor beta chains were read from a single sample in a study of cytomegalovirus exposure and HLA in healthy donors. The protocol was immunoSEQ multiplex PCR, while the TCRdb copy is restricted to in-frame clones and leaves out a portion. This repertoire shows 150,000 to 200,000 clones, 73% found once; its top ten account for approximately 5.1%. Sequenced: PBMCs. Receptors were obtained from a woman aged 18-30 years in good health and CMV-seropositive. Both conserved end residues are part of each CDR3. The order of the fields is J gene, D gene, clone size, V gene, CDR3 protein, CDR3 DNA. D genes are given only for firm matches. Clone size, where shown, is once, few, many, or a class for clones that have expanded.

J: TRBJ2-7
D: .
size: once
V: TRBV9
CDR3: CASSPQSKNSYEQYF
DNA: TGTGCCAGCAGCCCCCAATCCAAAAACTCCTACGAGCAGTACTTC

J: TRBJ2-3
D: TRBD2
size: .
V: TRBV6-4
CDR3: CASSDSGGATDTQYF
DNA: TGTGCCAGCAGTGATAGCGGGGGGGCCACAGATACGCAGTATTTT

J: TRBJ2-3
D: .
size: .
V: TRBV11-2
CDR3: CASSSTWGAGRTDTQYF
DNA: TGTGCCAGCAGCTCAACATGGGGAGCAGGGAGGACAGATACGCAGTATTTT

J: TRBJ1-1
D: .
size: .
V: TRBV14
CDR3: CASSQLSGGPGTEAFF
DNA: TGTGCCAGCAGCCAGTTGAGCGGGGGGCCCGGCACTGAAGCTTTCTTT

J: TRBJ1-2
D: .
size: .
V: TRBV27
CDR3: CASSTRTDSYYGYTF
DNA: TGTGCCAGCAGTACAAGGACAGACTCGTACTATGGCTACACCTTC

J: TRBJ1-3
D: .
size: .
V: TRBV21-1
CDR3: CASSKRKSYRGNSGNTIYF
DNA: TGTGCCAGCAGCAAACGGAAATCGTACAGGGGGAACTCAGGAAACACCATATATTTT

J: TRBJ1-2
D: TRBD1
size: few
V: TRBV5-6
CDR3: CASAQGEDGYTF
DNA: TGTGCCAGCGCCCAGGGGGAGGATGGCTACACCTTC

J: TRBJ1-2
D: .
size: .
V: TRBV28
CDR3: CASSPGREGGYTF
DNA: TGTGCCAGCAGTCCCGGAAGGGAGGGAGGCTACACCTTC

J: TRBJ1-2
D: TRBD1
size: .
V: TRBV6-1
CDR3: CASSEDGTGSYGYTF
DNA: TGTGCCAGCAGTGAAGACGGGACAGGGTCCTATGGCTACACCTTC

J: TRBJ1-5
D: .
size: once
V: TRBV4-3
CDR3: CASSREGGEQPQHF
DNA: TGCGCCAGCAGCCGAGAGGGGGGAGAACAGCCCCAGCATTTT

J: TRBJ2-7
D: TRBD2
size: .
V: TRBV5-1
CDR3: CASSSRLAAPNEQYF
DNA: TGCGCCAGCAGCTCTAGACTAGCGGCCCCTAACGAGCAGTACTTC

J: TRBJ1-1
D: .
size: few
V: TRBV7-2
CDR3: CASSPSRGGTEAFF
DNA: TGTGCCAGCAGCCCCAGCCGTGGAGGCACTGAAGCTTTCTTT

J: TRBJ2-7
D: .
size: few
V: TRBV6-4
CDR3: CASSDTPGSYEQYF
DNA: TGTGCCAGCAGTGACACCCCGGGGAGCTACGAGCAGTACTTC

J: TRBJ1-5
D: .
size: .
V: TRBV19
CDR3: CASSMGDRISSSQPQHF
DNA: TGTGCCAGTAGTATGGGAGACAGGATAAGTAGTAGCCAGCCCCAGCATTTT

J: TRBJ1-1
D: .
size: few
V: TRBV5-1
CDR3: CASSPFLSTEAFF
DNA: TGCGCCAGCAGCCCCTTTCTGAGCACTGAAGCTTTCTTT

J: TRBJ2-7
D: TRBD2
size: .
V: TRBV28
CDR3: CASSPPPSGVSYEQYF
DNA: TGTGCCAGCAGTCCGCCTCCTAGCGGCGTGTCCTACGAGCAGTACTTC

J: TRBJ2-7
D: TRBD2
size: .
V: TRBV7-2
CDR3: CASSLGLAGPTYEQYF
DNA: TGTGCCAGCAGCTTAGGACTAGCGGGTCCTACCTACGAGCAGTACTTC

J: TRBJ2-1
D: .
size: .
V: TRBV5-6
CDR3: CASSLVAGEGFF
DNA: TGTGCCAGCAGCTTGGTAGCAGGGGAGGGGTTCTTC

J: TRBJ2-7
D: .
size: once
V: TRBV7-2
CDR3: CASSLARQVYEQYF
DNA: TGTGCCAGCAGCTTAGCGCGACAGGTGTACGAGCAGTACTTC

J: TRBJ2-7
D: .
size: .
V: TRBV11-3
CDR3: CASSLEGSEQYF
DNA: TGTGCCAGCAGCTTAGAAGGGAGCGAGCAGTACTTC

J: TRBJ1-5
D: .
size: .
V: TRBV15
CDR3: CATSPHGGYSNQPQHF
DNA: TGTGCCACCAGCCCGCATGGAGGGTATAGCAATCAGCCCCAGCATTTT

J: TRBJ2-4
D: TRBD1
size: .
V: TRBV4-2
CDR3: CASSQETGQGKLAKNIQYF
DNA: TGTGCCAGCAGCCAAGAAACGGGACAGGGTAAACTAGCCAAAAACATTCAGTACTTC

J: TRBJ1-3
D: .
size: .
V: TRBV7-2
CDR3: CASSPPRDTIYF
DNA: TGTGCCAGCAGCCCACCCAGGGACACCATATATTTT

J: TRBJ2-3
D: TRBD1
size: .
V: TRBV7-2
CDR3: CASSPWDRGLDTQYF
DNA: TGTGCCAGCAGCCCCTGGGACAGGGGGCTAGATACGCAGTATTTT

J: TRBJ1-6
D: .
size: .
V: TRBV18
CDR3: CASSPTTGQNNSPLHF
DNA: TGTGCCAGCTCACCTACGACAGGACAAAATAATTCACCCCTCCACTTT

J: TRBJ2-2
D: TRBD2
size: .
V: TRBV5-1
CDR3: CASSSTSGDTGELFF
DNA: TGCGCCAGCAGCTCAACTAGCGGGGACACCGGGGAGCTGTTTTTT

J: TRBJ1-2
D: .
size: .
V: TRBV6-5
CDR3: CASSEVAGLGGYTF
DNA: TGTGCCAGCAGTGAAGTGGCAGGGCTGGGTGGCTACACCTTC

J: TRBJ1-6
D: TRBD1
size: few
V: TRBV4-1
CDR3: CASSQVFGTGDNSPLHF
DNA: TGCGCCAGCAGCCAAGTTTTTGGGACAGGAGATAATTCACCCCTCCACTTT

J: TRBJ2-7
D: .
size: .
V: TRBV7-9
CDR3: CASSRDTYEQYF
DNA: TGTGCCAGCAGCAGGGACACCTACGAGCAGTACTTC

J: TRBJ2-7
D: .
size: .
V: TRBV7-2
CDR3: CASSDTGIANDEQYF
DNA: TGTGCCAGCAGCGACACCGGGATCGCCAATGACGAGCAGTACTTC

J: TRBJ2-7
D: TRBD1
size: .
V: TRBV9
CDR3: CASSPQGATPSDEQYF
DNA: TGTGCCAGCAGCCCACAGGGGGCCACTCCTTCGGACGAGCAGTACTTC

J: TRBJ2-3
D: TRBD2
size: .
V: TRBV11-3
CDR3: CASSFRRGVADTQYF
DNA: TGTGCCAGCAGCTTTCGGCGGGGGGTCGCAGATACGCAGTATTTT

J: TRBJ2-7
D: .
size: .
V: TRBV2
CDR3: CASSGRPPYEQYF
DNA: TGTGCCAGCAGTGGGAGGCCACCCTACGAGCAGTACTTC

J: TRBJ1-6
D: .
size: few
V: TRBV5-4
CDR3: CASSSRGYNSPLHF
DNA: TGTGCCAGCAGCTCCCGAGGTTATAATTCACCCCTCCACTTT

J: TRBJ1-1
D: .
size: .
V: TRBV9
CDR3: CASSGANTEAFF
DNA: TGTGCCAGCAGCGGAGCAAACACTGAAGCTTTCTTT

J: TRBJ2-1
D: TRBD2
size: .
V: TRBV19
CDR3: CASSTTSGGFYNEQFF
DNA: TGTGCCAGTAGCACTACTAGCGGGGGTTTCTACAATGAGCAGTTCTTC

J: TRBJ2-3
D: TRBD2
size: .
V: TRBV19
CDR3: CASSLAGARDTQYF
DNA: TGTGCCAGTAGCCTAGCGGGGGCACGAGATACGCAGTATTTT

J: TRBJ1-2
D: .
size: .
V: TRBV7-9
CDR3: CSSSLVTGGYGYTF
DNA: TGTTCCAGCAGCTTAGTAACCGGTGGCTATGGCTACACCTTC

J: TRBJ2-7
D: .
size: few
V: TRBV6-1
CDR3: CASSVIGGLGSYEQYF
DNA: TGTGCCAGCAGTGTCATCGGGGGGCTCGGGTCCTACGAGCAGTACTTC

J: TRBJ1-1
D: TRBD1
size: .
V: TRBV11-2
CDR3: CASSLEQGTHMNTEAFF
DNA: TGTGCCAGCAGCTTAGAACAGGGGACTCACATGAACACTGAAGCTTTCTTT

J: TRBJ2-3
D: TRBD1
size: .
V: TRBV5-6
CDR3: CASSSPGQRQDTQYF
DNA: TGTGCCAGCAGCTCTCCGGGACAGAGACAGGATACGCAGTATTTT

J: TRBJ1-1
D: .
size: once
V: TRBV11-3
CDR3: CASSEGGENTEAFF
DNA: TGTGCCAGCAGCGAAGGAGGGGAGAACACTGAAGCTTTCTTT

J: TRBJ2-3
D: .
size: .
V: TRBV4-3
CDR3: CASSRQVAPSFIGGGSDTQYF
DNA: TGCGCCAGCAGCCGACAGGTCGCCCCGTCCTTTATTGGGGGGGGGTCAGATACGCAGTATTTT

J: TRBJ2-1
D: TRBD1
size: .
V: TRBV18
CDR3: CASSPPAGGSSEQFF
DNA: TGTGCCAGCTCACCACCGGCAGGGGGATCCAGTGAGCAGTTCTTC

J: TRBJ1-6
D: .
size: .
V: TRBV5-1
CDR3: CASSLAGRSPLHF
DNA: TGCGCCAGCAGCTTGGCAGGTAGATCACCCCTCCACTTT

J: TRBJ1-1
D: .
size: few
V: TRBV5-4
CDR3: CASSSAAMNTEAFF
DNA: TGTGCCAGCAGCTCCGCGGCTATGAACACTGAAGCTTTCTTT

J: TRBJ2-5
D: TRBD2
size: few
V: TRBV5-1
CDR3: CASSPQPGRGETQYF
DNA: TGCGCCAGCAGCCCCCAACCAGGGCGGGGGGAGACCCAGTACTTC

J: TRBJ2-5
D: .
size: .
V: TRBV7-2
CDR3: CASSFGGPWETQYF
DNA: TGTGCCAGCAGCTTCGGGGGGCCGTGGGAGACCCAGTACTTC

J: TRBJ2-5
D: TRBD2
size: .
V: TRBV5-1
CDR3: CASSPGLAGEEETQYF
DNA: TGCGCCAGCAGCCCCGGACTAGCGGGGGAAGAAGAGACCCAGTACTTC

J: TRBJ1-1
D: TRBD1
size: few
V: TRBV4-3
CDR3: CASSQGGLGGETEAFF
DNA: TGCGCCAGCAGCCAAGGCGGATTAGGGGGCGAGACTGAAGCTTTCTTT

J: TRBJ2-4
D: TRBD1
size: once
V: TRBV5-4
CDR3: CASSRTGAGAKNIQYF
DNA: TGTGCCAGCAGCCGGACAGGCGCCGGAGCCAAAAACATTCAGTACTTC

J: TRBJ2-3
D: .
size: few
V: TRBV19
CDR3: CASRVRAGYTDTQYF
DNA: TGTGCCAGTCGGGTTCGGGCGGGATACACAGATACGCAGTATTTT

J: TRBJ2-1
D: .
size: once
V: TRBV7-2
CDR3: CASSLTGYNEQFF
DNA: TGTGCCAGCAGCTTAACAGGCTACAATGAGCAGTTCTTC